This T cell receptor beta chain appears in the sequencing data of a study of neurological immune-mediated disorders. General observations from the study: None of the CDR3 amino acid sequences found in expanded clones was shared across subjects. This suggests that the TCR-beta repertoires were private in all groups.

PBMCs stored at -80 C, 2 million in total, were the source of the unsorted libraries. This clonotype has ten or more counts. Its antigen remains unidentified. This CDR3 is 13 amino acids long. Trimming left V 3 bases short and J 6 bases short, with 11 bases between. TCRdb re-called the 5' RACE reads through MiXCR, storing one row per CDR3 protein. The data contain 130,000 or so distinct CDR3 sequences, roughly 3.1% of them seen just once; the ten biggest clones take up 1.3%. The material sequenced was PBMCs. V gene TRBV12-3 or TRBV12-4 combines with J gene TRBJ1-2, with unresolved D. The clonotype was recovered from a woman aged 25 to 39 with multiple sclerosis. The CDR3 DNA is TGTGCCAGCAGTTTTTTGCGGGAAGATGGCTACACCTTC. Its protein is CASSFLREDGYTF.